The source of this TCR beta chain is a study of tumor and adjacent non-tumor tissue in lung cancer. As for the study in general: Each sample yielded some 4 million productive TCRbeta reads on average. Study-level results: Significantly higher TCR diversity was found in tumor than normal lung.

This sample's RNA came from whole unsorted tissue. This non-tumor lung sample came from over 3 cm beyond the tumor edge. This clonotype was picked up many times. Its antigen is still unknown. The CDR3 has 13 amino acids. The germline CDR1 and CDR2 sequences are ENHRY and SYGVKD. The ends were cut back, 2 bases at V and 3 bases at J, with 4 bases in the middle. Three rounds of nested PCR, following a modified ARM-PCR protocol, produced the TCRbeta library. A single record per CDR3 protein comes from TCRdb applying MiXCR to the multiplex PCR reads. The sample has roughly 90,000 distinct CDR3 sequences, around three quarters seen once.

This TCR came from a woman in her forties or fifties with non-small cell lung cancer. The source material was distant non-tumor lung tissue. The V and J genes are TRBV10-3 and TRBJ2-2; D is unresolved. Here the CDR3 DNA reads TGTGCCATCAGTGAGGGGTACACCGGGGAGCTGTTTTTT. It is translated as CAISEGYTGELFF.